The 20 T cell receptor beta chains below were found in one sample sequenced in a study of breast tumors, draining lymph nodes, adjacent tissues. The lymph nodes were axillary draining lymph nodes from breast cancer patients. One entry per CDR3 protein, called by TCRdb with MiXCR from the multiplex PCR reads. The data hold approximately 150,000 distinct CDR3 sequences, with around a third observed a single time. The specimen sequenced was axillary lymph node tissue. These receptors originate from a female donor with breast cancer. Some clones in this sample may be carry-over from other donors' samples.

About this clonotype: This CDR3 fails to terminate in the conserved phenylalanine or tryptophan, so it likely reflects a read error. V gene TRBV6-5 combines with J gene TRBJ1-5, with 8 bases aligning to TRBD1. CDR1 and CDR2 (germline): MNHEY, SVGAGI. CDR3 length: 14 amino acids. Trimming removed 6 bases from V and 6 bases from J; junction bases left unmatched: 7. The CDR3 sequence: CASRRVQGGQPQHG. CDR3 in DNA: TGTGCCAGCAGAAGAGTACAGGGGGGTCAGCCCCAGCATGGT.

This clonotype was counted ten times or more. In DNA, the CDR3 is TGTGCCAGCAGCCGTCGTGGAGTTGGTAAGGTCCACGAGCAGTACTTC. It encodes CASSRRGVGKVHEQYF. The chain combines TRBV3-1 with TRBJ2-7; D remains ambiguous. Germline values: CDR1 LGHDT, CDR2 YNNKEL (reference sequence). With 4 bases removed from V and 5 bases from J, the gap between germline ends came to 21 bases. The CDR3 extends over 16 amino acids.

This clonotype was seen ten or more times. The chain links TRBV30 to TRBJ2-5, with TRBD2 matching over 10 bases. CDR1 GTSNPN and CDR2 SVGIG come from the germline V gene (reference sequence). Germline trimming cut 3 bases from V and 5 bases from J; bases unmatched to any gene: 9. This CDR3 region has 15 residues. CDR3 nucleotides: TGTGCCTGGAGCCCTCTAGCGGGAGTGATGGAGACCCAGTACTTC. Protein sequence: CAWSPLAGVMETQYF.

In its sample, this clonotype was seen many times. The V and J genes are TRBV7-2 and TRBJ2-7, with 8 bases matching TRBD2. This CDR3 contains 14 residues. Germline assignment: CDR1 SGHTA and CDR2 FQGNSA. The V and J ends lost 7 bases and 3 bases, in that order; junction bases with no gene match: 8. The CDR3 here is CASTKTGGGYEQYF. CDR3 bases: TGTGCCAGCACCAAGACGGGGGGGGGCTACGAGCAGTACTTC.

This clonotype was seen at least ten times. The rearrangement uses TRBV7-6 and TRBJ2-7; weak D call: TRBD2 (5 bases). From germline, CDR1 is SGHVS and CDR2 FNYEAQ. The V end lost 1 base, the J end lost 4 bases, and 14 bases lay between the germline ends. The CDR3 has 15 amino acids. The CDR3 sequence is CASSLVASGFYEQYF. CDR3 nucleotide sequence: TGTGCCAGCAGCTTAGTAGCCAGCGGCTTTTACGAGCAGTACTTC.

This clonotype turned up a few times. The chain links TRBV6-4 to TRBJ2-5; D may be TRBD1 or TRBD2 (5 bases each). Trimming left V 6 bases short and J 3 bases short, with 11 bases between. The CDR3 runs 13 residues. Germline V gene sequence: CDR1 MRHNA, CDR2 SNTAGT. In DNA form, the CDR3 reads TGTGCCAGCAGGATTGTGGGGGAAGAGACCCAGTACTTC. Translated: CASRIVGEETQYF.

There are many counts of this clonotype. The V and J genes are TRBV19 and TRBJ2-3; D remains unclear. This CDR3 has 14 residues. Trimming cost V 10 bases and J 0 bases, with 14 bases left between them. Germline values: CDR1 LNHDA, CDR2 SQIVND (reference sequence). The CDR3 bases are TGTGCCACCGCCACCCTTGACAGCACAGATACGCAGTATTTT. Protein: CATATLDSTDTQYF.

As to this clonotype: With a much larger clone just one base away, this may be a read error. V is TRBV20-1 and J is TRBJ2-3, with 12 bases that match TRBD2. The CDR3 has 16 amino acids. Germline CDR1 and CDR2: DFQATT and SNEGSKA (reference sequence). The chain's CDR3 is CSARGLAGALGDTQCF. The CDR3, as DNA: TGCAGTGCTAGAGGACTAGCGGGAGCCTTGGGAGATACGCAGTGTTTT.

J is TRBJ2-2 and V is TRBV6-1; 9 bases line up with TRBD2. The junction had 2 bases not matched to a gene; V was cut back by 9 bases and J by 0 bases. The CDR3 has 14 amino acids. Germline V gives CDR1 MNHNS, CDR2 SASEGT. DNA of the CDR3: TGTGCCAGTAGGACTAGCGCGAACACCGGGGAGCTGTTTTTT. This gives the protein CASRTSANTGELFF.

Ten or more counts support this clonotype. The gene calls are TRBV19 and TRBJ2-3, with D hard to call. CDR1 is LNHDA, CDR2 SQIVND, per germline (reference sequence). The CDR3 is 15 amino acids. Trimming stripped 3 bases from V and 0 bases from J, with 10 bases between. CDR3 sequence: CASSISHPSTDTQYF. The CDR3 nucleotides read TGTGCCAGTAGTATCAGTCACCCTAGCACAGATACGCAGTATTTT.

Concerning this clonotype itself: A single base separates this from a much larger clone, so it may be a read error. This chain links TRBV3-1 with TRBJ2-1; 9 bases match TRBD2. The trim removed 7 bases at V and 4 bases at J, leaving 8 bases unmatched. The length of the CDR3 is 15 residues. Germline loops: CDR1 LGHDT, CDR2 YNNKEL (reference sequence). The CDR3: CASILASGVYNEQFF. CDR3 DNA: TGTGCCAGCATTCTGGCTAGCGGGGTATACAATGAGCAGTTCTTC.

This sequence joins TRBV9 and TRBJ2-6, with D uncertain. Trimming cost V 4 bases and J 12 bases, with 2 bases left between them. Germline V gene lookup returns CDR1 SGDLS and CDR2 YYNGEE. The CDR3 extends over 9 amino acids. Here the CDR3 DNA reads TGTGCCAGCAGCCCCGTCCTGACTTTC. It translates to CASSPVLTF.

As concerns this clonotype: A read error is possible here, since a much larger clone lies one base away. V usage is TRBV6-2 or TRBV6-3 and J usage is TRBJ2-7, with 14 bases aligning to TRBD2. This CDR3 has 16 residues. V gave up 8 bases and J gave up 2 bases; unmatched junction bases: 8. Looked up from germline, CDR1 is MNHEY and CDR2 is SVGEGT. The CDR3, as DNA: TGTGCCAGCGGCCAACCGGGACTAGCGGGGGCCTACGAGCAGTACTTC. This encodes CASGQPGLAGAYEQYF.

A few counts support this clonotype. Given a much more abundant clone one base away, this may be a read error. The chain uses TRBV6-4 and TRBJ2-3; TRBD1 agrees at 10 bases. V was clipped by 5 bases and J by 4 bases; unmatched bases: 18. Germline CDR1 and CDR2: MRHNA and SNTAGT. The CDR3 runs 19 residues. The CDR3 sequence is CASSQRGGTGDGWADTQYF. CDR3 nucleotides: TGTGCCAGCAGTCAACGTGGAGGGACAGGGGATGGTTGGGCAGATACGCAGTATTTT.

The CDR3: CASSLFQRGQETQYF. The CDR3 DNA reads as TGTGCCAGCAGTTTATTTCAAAGGGGCCAAGAGACCCAGTACTTC. The V gene is TRBV28, the J gene TRBJ2-5, with D maybe TRBD1 (5 bases). V was pared by 1 base and J by 1 base, with 10 bases between. Germline V gene lookup returns CDR1 MDHEN and CDR2 SYDVKM. The CDR3 has 15 amino acids.

This clonotype was seen more than once but under ten times. This chain connects TRBV27 to TRBJ2-7; possibly TRBD1 for D (5 bases). The V and J ends lost 3 bases and 2 bases respectively, with 8 bases between them. Germline CDR1 MNHEY, CDR2 SMNVEV (reference sequence). The CDR3 loop spans 13 amino acids. Here the CDR3 DNA reads TGTGCCAGCAGTTTCTACAGGACCTACGAGCAGTACTTC. Its protein is CASSFYRTYEQYF.

This clonotype appeared a single time. This clone may be a read error of a much larger clone one base away. The chain links TRBV20-1 to TRBJ2-1; 10 bases are shared with TRBD2. CDR1 DFQATT and CDR2 SNEGSKA come from the germline V gene (reference sequence). This CDR3 has 17 amino acids. Trimming took 6 bases from V and 2 from J; bases not matched to a gene: 13. In DNA, the CDR3 is TGCAGTGCACGACCAGCGGGAGGGCGAAGCCCCTACAATGAGCAGTTCTTC. Its translation: CSARPAGGRSPYNEQFF.

This clonotype has at least ten counts. V and J are TRBV20-1 and TRBJ1-2; 10 bases are a match to TRBD1. Looked up from germline, CDR1 is DFQATT and CDR2 is SNEGSKA (reference sequence). V lost 4 bases, J lost 3 bases, and 11 bases stayed unmatched. This CDR3 spans 16 amino acids. The CDR3 DNA reads as TGCAGTGCTACTGACTCGGGGACAGGGGATCACTATGGCTACACCTTC. Translation: CSATDSGTGDHYGYTF.

This clonotype was detected a few times. J is TRBJ1-1 and V is TRBV19, with D unresolved. This CDR3 spans 13 amino acids. The V gene's germline CDR1 is LNHDA and CDR2 SQIVND (reference sequence). Between the trimmed V and J ends, which lost 9 bases and 0 bases, there was a span of 11 bases. CDR3 sequence reads: CASQDGLNTEAFF. CDR3 sequence (DNA): TGTGCCAGCCAGGACGGCTTGAACACTGAAGCTTTCTTT.

A remark on this clonotype: A much bigger clone sits one base away, suggesting this may be a read error. The CDR3 loop reads CPSSQDSGGKPQHF. The CDR3 DNA reads as TGTCCCAGCAGCCAAGATAGCGGGGGCAAGCCCCAGCATTTT. The chain joins TRBV3-1 to TRBJ1-5, with TRBD1 as a possible D gene (6 bases). The CDR3 covers 14 residues. CDR1 LGHDT and CDR2 YNNKEL come from the germline V gene (reference sequence). The full variable domain, completed using reference TRBV3-1 and TRBJ1-5, is DTAVSQTPKYLVTQMGNDKSIKCEQNLGHDTMYWYKQDSKKFLKIMFSYNNKELIINETVPNRFSPKSPDKAHLNLHINSLELGDSAVYFCPSSQDSGGKPQHFGDGTRLSIL.